The present T cell receptor beta chain was sequenced within a study of radiation and T cells in renal cell carcinoma. Notes on this clone: Antigen unknown.

This CDR3 region has 13 residues. V lost 1 base, J lost 4 bases, and 7 bases lay in between. Germline V gene sequence: CDR1 SGHVS, CDR2 FNYEAQ. Treatment meaning: treatment-naive control, cytoreductive nephrectomy. Profiled with immunoSEQ multiplex PCR; TCRdb holds only in-frame clones, not every one. The sample has about 16,000 clones; less than 65% are singletons. Study results and caveats: Tumor samples were small regions of approximately 1.1 g. In nephrectomy-only tumors, top 100 clonotypes averaged 43%, versus 54% irradiated.

The specimen comprised tumor tissue, sampled from a patient whose treatment was nephrectomy without radiotherapy. The receptor was isolated from a man between 60 and 75 years old with renal cell carcinoma. The V and J genes are TRBV7-6 and TRBJ2-5; D unclear. The DNA of the CDR3 is TGTGCCAGCAGCTTAGTCCCTACAGAGACCCAGTACTTC. Translating gives CASSLVPTETQYF.